What follows are 23 T cell receptor beta chains derived from one specimen sequenced in a study of T-cell memory formation after mild COVID-19. TCRdb reprocessed the 5' RACE reads via MiXCR and lists one record per CDR3 protein. The profile shows 300,000 to 350,000 distinct CDR3 sequences, around 15% of them singletons. Sample: PBMCs or a T cell subset sorted from them (not recorded which). These receptors all stem from a young man who had mild COVID-19 (a few samples of this study predate the infection). Cell type and time point are not known.

In this sample, this clonotype turned up a few times. The chain employs TRBV11-2 and TRBJ1-3; no firm D call. The germline V gene encodes CDR1 SGHAT and CDR2 FQNNGV. CDR3 length equals 13 residues. Trimming took off 2 bases at V and 6 bases at J, with 8 bases between the two ends. The DNA of the CDR3 is TGTGCCAGCAGCTTACCGGACCCAAACACCATATATTTT. It translates to CASSLPDPNTIYF.

This clonotype was seen a few times. This chain links TRBV18 with TRBJ2-1; unclear D gene. The germline V gene encodes CDR1 KGHSH and CDR2 LQKENI. The CDR3 is 16 residues long. Deletions cut 2 bases from V and 4 bases from J, with 15 bases between. Here the CDR3 DNA reads TGTGCCAGCTCACCAGGTGGGCAGGACCCTTACAATGAGCAGTTCTTC. Protein product: CASSPGGQDPYNEQFF.

This clonotype was seen a handful of times. V and J are TRBV6-5 and TRBJ2-1; TRBD1 matches at 9 bases. From germline, CDR1 is MNHEY and CDR2 SVGAGI. CDR3 length: 15 amino acids. V lost 0 bases, J lost 7 bases, and 4 bases stayed unmatched. The DNA of the CDR3 is TGTGCCAGCAGTTACTCGACAGGGGGAGGAAATGAGCAGTTCTTC. Its protein product is CASSYSTGGGNEQFF.

This sequence joins TRBV28 and TRBJ1-4; tentative D call: TRBD1 (6 bases). Germline CDR1 MDHEN, CDR2 SYDVKM. V shed 5 bases and J shed 4 bases, with 14 bases lying between them. The length of the CDR3 is 15 residues. CDR3 nucleotide sequence: TGTGCCAGCAGTAAAACAGGGCGGATTAATGAAAAACTGTTTTTT. This gives the protein CASSKTGRINEKLFF. The complete variable domain, with remaining parts taken from reference TRBV28 and TRBJ1-4, reads DVKVTQSSRYLVKRTGEKVFLECVQDMDHENMFWYRQDPGLGLRLIYFSYDVKMKEKGDIPEGYSVSREKKERFSLILESASTNQTSMYLCASSKTGRINEKLFFGSGTQLSVL.

This chain joins TRBV4-1 and TRBJ2-3, with 8 bases lining up with TRBD1. CDR1 is MGHRA and CDR2 is YSYEKL in the germline V gene. CDR3 size: 14 residues. After removal of 5 bases from V and 4 bases from J, the junction contained 5 bases not matched to a gene. CDR3 in DNA: TGCGCCAGCAGCACCCGGACAGGGCCAGATACGCAGTATTTT. Encoded protein: CASSTRTGPDTQYF.

This clonotype has only a few counts. As DNA, the CDR3 is TGTGCCAGCTCACCACAGGCCGGGACAGGGGTCCCTTACGAGCAGTACGTC. Amino acids: CASSPQAGTGVPYEQYV. This rearrangement joins TRBV18 to TRBJ2-7; TRBD1 agrees at 10 bases. The CDR3 length is 17 residues. Trimming took 1 base from V and 4 from J; bases not matched to a gene: 10. Looked up from germline, CDR1 is KGHSH and CDR2 is LQKENI.

Only a few counts were recorded for this clonotype. The chain uses TRBV4-1 and TRBJ2-1; D is possibly TRBD1 or TRBD2 (5 bases each). Per the germline V gene, CDR1 is MGHRA and CDR2 is YSYEKL. V shed 4 bases and J shed 9 bases, with 13 bases lying between them. The CDR3 runs 13 residues. CDR3 protein: CASSPGTSVEQFF. The CDR3 region has the DNA TGCGCCAGCAGCCCCGGGACGAGTGTTGAGCAGTTCTTC.

The V and J genes are TRBV4-1 and TRBJ2-3; 13 bases agree with TRBD2. The CDR3 totals 16 residues. Trimming cost V 1 base and J 6 bases; bases outside gene matches: 4. The germline V gene has CDR1 MGHRA and CDR2 YSYEKL. This CDR3 is CASSQGTSGGRDTQYF. CDR3 bases: TGCGCCAGCAGCCAAGGGACTAGCGGGGGACGGGATACGCAGTATTTT.

The genes are TRBV20-1 and TRBJ1-2, with no clear D. CDR1 is DFQATT and CDR2 is SNEGSKA in the germline V gene (reference sequence). V was cut by 6 bases and J by 3 bases, with 14 bases left in between. The CDR3 totals 13 residues. The CDR3 protein is CSAPRREDYGYTF. In nucleotides, the CDR3 is TGCAGTGCGCCCAGGCGGGAGGACTATGGCTACACCTTC.

This clonotype has more than one count but fewer than ten. V and J are TRBV20-1 and TRBJ1-5, with D perhaps matching TRBD1 (5 bases). Trimming shortened V by 0 bases and J by 6 bases, and 12 bases separated the two germline ends. The CDR3 loop spans 14 amino acids. The germline V gene encodes CDR1 DFQATT and CDR2 SNEGSKA (reference sequence). CDR3 sequence (DNA): TGCAGTGCTAGAGATCCAGGGAGCGGTCAGCCCCAGCATTTT. This gives the protein CSARDPGSGQPQHF.

This clonotype was picked up a small number of times. The gene calls are TRBV5-1 and TRBJ1-6, with a weak D call TRBD1 (6 bases). CDR1 and CDR2 (germline): SGHRS, YFSETQ. V lost 0 bases, J lost 7 bases, and 11 bases lay in between. The CDR3 contains 15 residues. The CDR3 protein is CASSLEGTGNSPLHF. In DNA, the CDR3 is TGCGCCAGCAGCTTGGAAGGAACAGGGAATTCACCCCTCCACTTT.

This clonotype was counted once. The chain joins TRBV10-3 to TRBJ1-2; no reliable D call. The CDR3 contains 14 residues. V lost 3 bases and J lost 3, with 11 bases in between. Germline CDR1 is ENHRY and CDR2 is SYGVKD. The CDR3 reads CAISDPGSYYGYTF. CDR3 coding DNA: TGTGCCATCAGTGACCCAGGCTCTTACTATGGCTACACCTTC.

CDR3: CASSFTGGEGTGELFF. For the CDR3, the DNA is TGCGCCAGCAGCTTTACAGGGGGCGAAGGCACCGGGGAGCTGTTTTTT. This chain links TRBV5-1 with TRBJ2-2; 9 bases are a match to TRBD1. Germline V lookup: CDR1 SGHRS, CDR2 YFSETQ. Losses at the gene ends were 2 bases for V and 4 bases for J; bases not matched to a gene: 6. CDR3 length: 16 residues.

This clonotype was counted a few times. J is TRBJ2-7 and V is TRBV9; no clear D. Germline V gene lookup returns CDR1 SGDLS and CDR2 YYNGEE. This CDR3 spans 14 amino acids. Trimming removed 3 bases from V and 6 bases from J, with 16 bases in between. The CDR3 nucleotides read TGTGCCAGCAGCGCCCTTTCCGGGTTCGGCGAGCAGTACTTC. Protein sequence: CASSALSGFGEQYF.

This clonotype was seen just once. The chain employs TRBV3-1 and TRBJ1-2, with 8 bases aligning to TRBD1. The J segment lost 5 bases and the V segment lost 4 bases, leaving 6 bases of the junction unmatched. The germline gives CDR1 LGHDT, CDR2 YNNKEL (reference sequence). The CDR3 runs to 14 residues. CDR3 DNA sequence: TGTGCCAGCAGCCCACGGACAGGGAGATATGGCTACACCTTC. This translates into CASSPRTGRYGYTF.

This clonotype was picked up a small number of times. This sequence joins TRBV12-3 or TRBV12-4 and TRBJ1-1; D unclear. This CDR3 comprises 15 residues. V shed 5 bases and J shed 0 bases, with 13 bases lying between them. The CDR3 spells CASSPQLGMNTEAFF. As DNA, the CDR3 is TGTGCCAGCAGTCCACAGCTGGGGATGAACACTGAAGCTTTCTTT.

The V call is TRBV7-9, the J call TRBJ1-1, with D unresolved. The germline CDR1 and CDR2 sequences are SEHNR and FQNEAQ (reference sequence). V was trimmed by 4 bases and J by 0 bases, leaving 9 bases between them. CDR3 length: 14 amino acids. CDR3 DNA: TGTGCCAGCAGCTCCACGGGGATGAACACTGAAGCTTTCTTT. It specifies CASSSTGMNTEAFF.

The rearrangement joins TRBV24-1 to TRBJ2-3, with D possibly being TRBD1 or TRBD2 (5 bases each). Trimming pared 1 base from V and 2 bases from J, leaving 12 bases between. Per the germline V gene, CDR1 is KGHDR and CDR2 is SFDVKD. The CDR3 is made up of 16 amino acids. The CDR3 DNA sequence: TGTGCCACCAGTGATTTAAGATTGGGGGACACAGATACGCAGTATTTT. Protein: CATSDLRLGDTDTQYF.

The chain employs TRBV7-9 and TRBJ1-1; D gene uncertain. V lost 3 bases to trimming and J lost 4 bases, with 9 bases between them. CDR3 length: 13 residues. Germline CDR1 and CDR2: SEHNR and FQNEAQ (reference sequence). CDR3 loop: CASSFSGPTEAFF. Written as DNA, the CDR3 is TGTGCCAGCAGCTTTTCCGGTCCCACTGAAGCTTTCTTT.

This clonotype showed up just a few times. The DNA for the CDR3 is TGCAGTGCCCCGAGACTAGCGGGGGGTAAAGAGACCCAGTACTTC. Translation: CSAPRLAGGKETQYF. V and J are TRBV20-1 and TRBJ2-5; 13 bases agree with TRBD2. CDR3 length: 15 amino acids. V lost 6 bases to trimming and J lost 3 bases; unmatched junction nucleotides: 7. Germline assignment: CDR1 DFQATT and CDR2 SNEGSKA (reference sequence).

This clonotype was seen a single time. This sequence joins TRBV7-9 and TRBJ1-1; D gene ambiguous. Trimming left V 3 bases short and J 3 bases short, with 11 bases between. This CDR3 spans 14 amino acids. Germline-derived CDR1 and CDR2 are SEHNR and FQNEAQ (reference sequence). The CDR3 loop reads CASSFWTEDTEAFF. CDR3 coding DNA: TGTGCCAGCAGCTTCTGGACGGAGGACACTGAAGCTTTCTTT.

This clonotype was detected a few times. V gene TRBV9 combines with J gene TRBJ2-1; possible D gene TRBD2, 6 bases. This CDR3 region has 15 residues. V dropped 6 bases and J dropped 0 bases, with 13 bases sitting between them. The germline gives CDR1 SGDLS, CDR2 YYNGEE. This CDR3 reads CASTKAGSSYNEQFF. The CDR3 DNA reads as TGTGCCAGCACCAAAGCGGGTAGCTCCTACAATGAGCAGTTCTTC.

In its sample, this clonotype was seen a few times. This chain joins TRBV15 and TRBJ2-5; no clear D. Between the trimmed V and J ends, which lost 1 base and 9 bases, there was a span of 9 bases. CDR1 is LNHNV, CDR2 YYDKDF, per germline (reference sequence). The CDR3 has 12 residues. The CDR3 DNA is TGTGCCACCAGCAGAGGGCAAGGGTCCCAGTACTTC. As protein: CATSRGQGSQYF.